These 3 T cell receptor beta chains came from one sample sequenced in a study of T cell responses to AZD1222 COVID-19 vaccine. The table came from immunoSEQ multiplex PCR; TCRdb's copy has only in-frame clones and leaves some out. The table includes 120,000 or so clones, about four fifths detected once. The sample was peripheral blood, taken on day 0 of AZD1222 vaccination. Every receptor here comes from an adult in good health.

The chain recombines TRBV2 with TRBJ1-1; D not resolved. V was cut by 6 bases and J by 1 base, with 9 bases left in between. The length of the CDR3 is 13 residues. Germline CDR1 reads SNHLY; CDR2 reads FYNNEI. CDR3 DNA: TGTGCCAGCAGGCCGGAAGGGAACACTGAAGCTTTCTTT. Its protein is CASRPEGNTEAFF.

The table lists this clone with a count of one. This chain links TRBV7-9 with TRBJ2-7; D might be TRBD1 or TRBD2, each matching 6 bases. CDR3 length equals 14 residues. V gave up 2 bases and J gave up 2 bases, with 10 bases separating them. Germline assignment: CDR1 SEHNR and CDR2 FQNEAQ (reference sequence). In nucleotides, the CDR3 is TGTGCCAGCAGCTTAATAGGGGGGACCTACGAGCAGTACTTC. Amino acids: CASSLIGGTYEQYF.

The rearrangement joins TRBV6-6 to TRBJ1-1; D ambiguous. V shed 7 bases and J shed 1 base, with 16 bases lying between them. CDR1 is MNHNY, CDR2 SVGAGI, per germline (reference sequence). This CDR3 is built from 15 residues. CDR3 nucleotides: TGTGCCAGCACGGGGAGCACCGCCCCGAACACTGAAGCTTTCTTT. Translation gives CASTGSTAPNTEAFF.